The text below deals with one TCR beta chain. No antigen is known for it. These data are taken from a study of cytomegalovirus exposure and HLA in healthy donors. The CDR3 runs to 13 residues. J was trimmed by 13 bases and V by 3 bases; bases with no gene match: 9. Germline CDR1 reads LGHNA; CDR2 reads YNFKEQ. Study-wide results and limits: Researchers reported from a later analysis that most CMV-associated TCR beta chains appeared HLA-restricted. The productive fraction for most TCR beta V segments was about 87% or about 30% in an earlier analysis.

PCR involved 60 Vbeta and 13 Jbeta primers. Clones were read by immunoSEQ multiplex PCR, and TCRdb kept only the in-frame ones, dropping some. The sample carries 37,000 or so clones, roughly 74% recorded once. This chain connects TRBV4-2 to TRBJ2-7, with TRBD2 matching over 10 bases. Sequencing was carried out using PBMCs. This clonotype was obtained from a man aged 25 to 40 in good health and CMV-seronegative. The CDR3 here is CASSHEIGTSEYF. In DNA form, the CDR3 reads TGTGCCAGCAGCCATGAGATCGGGACTAGCGAATACTTC.